The next 22 T cell receptor beta chains were all read from a single sample in a study of blood T cell repertoires in COVID-19. Data came from immunoSEQ multiplex PCR; TCRdb stores just in-frame clones and leaves some out. The repertoire holds fewer than 350,000 clones, roughly 88% seen once, with approximately 2.4% in the top ten. The sample comprised PBMCs or T cells enriched from blood (not recorded which). The receptors come from a woman aged 40 to 50 with acute COVID-19.

DNA for the CDR3: TGTGCCATCAGTGACTCCGGGACATCGAACACTGAAGCTTTCTTT. Its translation: CAISDSGTSNTEAFF. This chain connects TRBV10-3 to TRBJ1-1; TRBD1 is a possible D gene (6 bases). The CDR3 contains 15 residues. V lost 3 bases to trimming and J lost 1 base, with 12 bases between them. Germline loops: CDR1 ENHRY, CDR2 SYGVKD.

The chain recombines TRBV4-2 with TRBJ1-6; D might be TRBD1 (6 bases). CDR3 length: 14 amino acids. Per germline, CDR1 LGHNA and CDR2 YNFKEQ. V gave up 5 bases and J gave up 10 bases, with 15 bases separating them. The CDR3 region is CASSKTGPDSPLHF. The CDR3 DNA is TGTGCCAGCAGCAAGACAGGTCCGGACTCACCCCTCCACTTT.

The J gene is TRBJ2-7, the V gene TRBV23-1; the match to TRBD1 covers 9 bases. TRBV23-1 is an open reading frame, and its role is uncertain. The CDR3 sequence is 16 residues long. V lost 7 bases and J lost 0; bases outside the gene matches: 10. The CDR3 region has the DNA TGCGCCAGCACCAGTAGGGACAGGGAGGCCTCCTACGAGCAGTACTTC. Translated: CASTSRDREASYEQYF.

This chain uses TRBV2 with TRBJ2-7; 9 nucleotides match TRBD1. In germline, CDR1 is SNHLY, CDR2 FYNNEI. Trimming removed 6 bases from V and 3 bases from J; junction bases left unmatched: 6. The CDR3 is 14 residues long. The CDR3: CASRPGQGHYEQYF. CDR3 bases: TGTGCCAGCAGGCCGGGACAGGGACACTACGAGCAGTACTTC.

The V gene is TRBV15, the J gene TRBJ2-7; D might be TRBD1 (6 bases). Trimming took off 1 base at V and 3 bases at J, with 13 bases between the two ends. This CDR3 region has 15 residues. CDR1 and CDR2 from the germline V gene are LNHNV and YYDKDF (reference sequence). CDR3 loop: CATSRATGLLYEQYF. CDR3 sequence (DNA): TGTGCCACCAGCAGAGCGACAGGCCTCCTCTACGAGCAGTACTTC.

The V call is TRBV4-1, the J call TRBJ2-7; 13 bases are a match to TRBD2. This CDR3 contains 17 residues. CDR1 and CDR2 from the germline V gene are MGHRA and YSYEKL. V lost 4 bases to trimming and J lost 7 bases; unmatched junction nucleotides: 13. CDR3 nucleotide sequence: TGCGCCAGCAGCCCCGGTCGATCAACTAGCGGGGGGGATGAGCAGTACTTC. This encodes CASSPGRSTSGGDEQYF.

This clone was seen only a few times. The chain carries TRBV12-3 or TRBV12-4 and TRBJ1-3; D is ambiguous. V lost 6 bases and J lost 4, with 10 bases in between. The CDR3 consists of 13 residues. The CDR3, as DNA: TGTGCCAGCAGCTACGGACTGGGAAACACCATATATTTT. This sequence encodes CASSYGLGNTIYF.

This chain uses TRBV19 with TRBJ1-2; weak D call: TRBD1 (6 bases). Trimming left V 5 bases short and J 4 bases short, with 23 bases between. CDR1 and CDR2 from the germline V gene are LNHDA and SQIVND (reference sequence). The CDR3 runs to 17 residues. The CDR3 here is CASSPRDTLRFFYGYTF. CDR3 coding DNA: TGTGCCAGTAGTCCACGGGACACCTTACGATTCTTCTATGGCTACACCTTC.

The chain links TRBV3-1 (or the pseudogene TRBV3-2) to TRBJ2-1, with 10 bases matching TRBD2. Germline CDR1 is LGHDT and CDR2 is YNNKEL (reference sequence). The CDR3 sequence is 15 residues long. Trimming at V came to 2 bases and at J to 5 bases, leaving 3 bases not matched to a gene. The CDR3 protein is CASSQLLAGNNEQFF. The CDR3 DNA sequence: TGTGCCAGCAGCCAATTACTAGCGGGAAACAATGAGCAGTTCTTC.

The chain has TRBV11-2 and TRBJ2-1, with TRBD2 identical over 11 bases. The trim removed 6 bases at V and 5 bases at J, leaving 9 bases unmatched. The CDR3 runs to 16 residues. Germline values: CDR1 SGHAT, CDR2 FQNNGV. The CDR3 DNA is TGTGCCAGCAGTTATAATAGCGGGGGGGAACACAATGAGCAGTTCTTC. It translates to CASSYNSGGEHNEQFF. The variable domain in full, with the rest retrieved from reference TRBV11-2 and TRBJ2-1, is EAGVAQSPRYKIIEKRQSVAFWCNPISGHATLYWYQQILGQGPKLLIQFQNNGVVDDSQLPKDRFSAERLKGVDSTLKIQPAKLEDSAVYLCASSYNSGGEHNEQFFGPGTRLTVL.

The CDR3: CASSLGAGQEYYEQYF. DNA for the CDR3: TGCGCCAGCAGCTTGGGGGCTGGACAGGAGTACTACGAGCAGTACTTC. The chain recombines TRBV5-1 with TRBJ2-7; 7 nucleotides match TRBD1. With 0 bases clipped from V and 3 bases from J, the junction kept 9 bases outside the gene matches. The CDR3 runs to 16 residues. Germline V gene sequence: CDR1 SGHRS, CDR2 YFSETQ.

The rearrangement uses TRBV6-5 and TRBJ2-1, with a weak D call TRBD2 (7 bases). The germline V gene has CDR1 MNHEY and CDR2 SVGAGI. This CDR3 is 14 amino acids long. Deletions cut 0 bases from V and 5 bases from J, with 8 bases between. The CDR3 spells CASSYSGGHNEQFF. CDR3 bases: TGTGCCAGCAGTTACTCCGGGGGGCACAATGAGCAGTTCTTC.

The chain recombines TRBV18 with TRBJ1-2, with TRBD1 as a possible D gene (5 bases). The CDR3 covers 15 residues. Germline V gene lookup returns CDR1 KGHSH and CDR2 LQKENI. Deletions cut 4 bases from V and 7 bases from J, with 19 bases between. In nucleotides, the CDR3 is TGTGCCAGCTCACGTGAAAATACCGCCGGGGGTGGCTACACCTTC. Translated, it gives CASSRENTAGGGYTF.

The V and J genes are TRBV28 and TRBJ2-5, with D perhaps matching TRBD2 (5 bases). The germline V and J ends were trimmed by 7 bases and 7 bases, with 19 bases remaining between them. The CDR3 consists of 14 residues. Germline V lookup: CDR1 MDHEN, CDR2 SYDVKM. CDR3 protein: CASTPVGSLRTQYF. The CDR3 DNA follows: TGTGCCAGCACCCCTGTTGGGAGTCTGCGGACCCAGTACTTC. The entire variable domain, with the rest obtained from reference TRBV28 and TRBJ2-5, is as follows: DVKVTQSSRYLVKRTGEKVFLECVQDMDHENMFWYRQDPGLGLRLIYFSYDVKMKEKGDIPEGYSVSREKKERFSLILESASTNQTSMYLCASTPVGSLRTQYFGPGTRLLVL.

V is TRBV7-3 and J is TRBJ2-4; D might be TRBD2 (5 bases). CDR3 length: 12 residues. The germline CDR1 and CDR2 sequences are SGHTA and FQGTGA. Trimming took 5 bases from V and 9 from J, leaving 11 bases between them. This CDR3 reads CASSLPEGIQYF. In DNA, the CDR3 is TGTGCCAGCAGCCTCCCCGAGGGCATTCAGTACTTC. The entire variable domain, with the rest obtained from reference TRBV7-3 and TRBJ2-4, is as follows: GAGVSQTPSNKVTEKGKYVELRCDPISGHTALYWYRQSLGQGPEFLIYFQGTGAADDSGLPNDRFFAVRPEGSVSTLKIQRTERGDSAVYLCASSLPEGIQYFGAGTRLSVL.

This chain links TRBV18 with TRBJ1-2; D uncertain. Per the germline V gene, CDR1 is KGHSH and CDR2 is LQKENI. Trimming took off 4 bases at V and 1 base at J, with 10 bases between the two ends. The length of the CDR3 is 14 residues. In DNA, the CDR3 is TGTGCCAGCTCACTCCCGGGTTATAACTATGGCTACACCTTC. Its protein product is CASSLPGYNYGYTF.

The chain joins TRBV5-1 to TRBJ2-7; 7 nucleotides match TRBD1. Trimming took 5 bases from V and 0 from J; bases not matched to a gene: 2. CDR1 and CDR2 from the germline V gene are SGHRS and YFSETQ. CDR3 length: 13 amino acids. Here the CDR3 DNA reads TGCGCCAGCAGAAGGGACAGCTCCTACGAGCAGTACTTC. Its protein is CASRRDSSYEQYF.

This clone was seen only once. The V gene is TRBV3-1 (or the pseudogene TRBV3-2), the J gene TRBJ1-6; tentatively, D is TRBD1 (5 bases). Trimming stripped 0 bases from V and 7 bases from J, with 10 bases between. Germline V gene lookup returns CDR1 LGHDT and CDR2 YNNKEL (reference sequence). The CDR3 has 15 residues. The CDR3 sequence is CASSQEQNRNSPLHF. Written as DNA, the CDR3 is TGTGCCAGCAGCCAAGAGCAGAACAGGAATTCACCCCTCCACTTT.

The chain is built from TRBV21-1 and TRBJ2-3; the D segment call TRBD1 is taken from the table without a DNA check. TRBV21-1 is classified as a pseudogene. The CDR3 is 14 amino acids. The CDR3 DNA is TGTGCCAGCAGACAGGGGCCCCTTATGGATACGCAGTATTTT. This gives the protein CASRQGPLMDTQYF.

This clone occurred a few times. The chain uses TRBV7-2 and TRBJ1-5, with 9 bases identical to TRBD1. V shed 5 bases and J 6 bases; nucleotides not matched to a gene: 5. Germline CDR1 reads SGHTA; CDR2 reads FQGNSA. The CDR3 is 14 amino acids. The CDR3 is CASSDTGGPQPQHF. In DNA, the CDR3 is TGTGCCAGCAGCGATACAGGGGGCCCTCAGCCCCAGCATTTT.

This chain links TRBV19 with TRBJ2-7, with 11 bases aligning to TRBD2. The V gene end was trimmed by 5 bases and the J gene end by 3 bases; junction bases not matched to a gene: 3. This CDR3 is built from 14 residues. Germline loops: CDR1 LNHDA, CDR2 SQIVND (reference sequence). The CDR3 DNA reads TGTGCCAGTAGTCAGGGACTAGCGGTCTACGAGCAGTACTTC. It specifies CASSQGLAVYEQYF.

This chain connects TRBV15 to TRBJ2-1, with 8 bases identical to TRBD2. This CDR3 has 14 amino acids. CDR1 LNHNV and CDR2 YYDKDF come from the germline V gene (reference sequence). V lost 7 bases and J lost 4; bases outside the gene matches: 6. The CDR3 nucleotides are TGTGCCACCACCTACCAGCGGGGGTACAATGAGCAGTTCTTC. It specifies CATTYQRGYNEQFF.